The 28 T cell receptor beta chains listed next were all sequenced from one sample in a study of blood T cell repertoires in COVID-19. Using immunoSEQ multiplex PCR, the repertoire was profiled, and TCRdb retains in-frame clones only, with some absent. The data show some 96,000 clones, with about nine tenths seen just once and 1.7% held by the top ten. Specimen: peripheral blood. The receptors stem from a man aged 60-69 years with acute or convalescent COVID-19.

V usage is TRBV5-4 and J usage is TRBJ2-3, with 13 bases that match TRBD2. The CDR3 is 17 amino acids. Trimming cost V 3 bases and J 4 bases; bases outside gene matches: 8. Germline V gives CDR1 SGHNT, CDR2 YYREEE (reference sequence). The CDR3 reads CASSSATSGGWADTQYF. The CDR3 DNA is TGTGCCAGCAGCTCGGCGACTAGCGGGGGGTGGGCAGATACGCAGTATTTT.

The chain combines TRBV5-6 with TRBJ2-7, with a tentative D call TRBD1 (5 bases). The CDR3 spans 13 residues. Germline V gene lookup returns CDR1 SGHDT and CDR2 YYEEEE. V gave up 4 bases and J gave up 1 base, with 9 bases separating them. CDR3 coding DNA: TGTGCCAGCAGCCCCCGACAGTCCTACGAGCAGTACGTC. Its protein product is CASSPRQSYEQYV.

This chain connects TRBV6-5 to TRBJ1-6; D remains unclear. The V gene's germline CDR1 is MNHEY and CDR2 SVGAGI. The V gene lost 5 bases and the J gene lost 0 bases, with 8 bases spanning the gap. The CDR3 extends over 15 amino acids. CDR3 sequence (DNA): TGTGCCAGCAGTCTTTACAGCTCCTATAATTCACCCCTCCACTTT. This gives the protein CASSLYSSYNSPLHF.

To note about this clone: The junction and the germline gene differ at one end; a read error may be behind it. The gene calls are TRBV3-1 (or the pseudogene TRBV3-2) and TRBJ1-4; TRBD1 matches 8 bases. Germline CDR1 reads LGHDT; CDR2 reads YNNKEL (reference sequence). The CDR3 spans 12 residues. The CDR3 nucleotides are TGTGCCAGCAGCCAAGAATGGGGACAGGTAAAGTTT. Translated: CASSQEWGQVKF.

The rearrangement joins TRBV28 to TRBJ1-1; D is perhaps TRBD1 (5 bases). CDR1 and CDR2 from the germline V gene are MDHEN and SYDVKM. Trimming stripped 6 bases from V and 4 bases from J, with 15 bases between. CDR3 length: 14 amino acids. CDR3 sequence: CASRRPGGVTEAFF. CDR3 DNA sequence: TGTGCCAGCAGGCGCCCGGGGGGGGTCACTGAAGCTTTCTTT.

V and J are TRBV19 and TRBJ1-2; D perhaps matches TRBD1 (5 bases). The CDR3 spans 18 residues. V was clipped by 0 bases and J by 3 bases, with 20 bases between them. Germline V gene lookup returns CDR1 LNHDA and CDR2 SQIVND (reference sequence). The CDR3 loop reads CASSIDRWKSGTYYGYTF. Here the CDR3 DNA reads TGTGCCAGTAGTATAGATCGCTGGAAATCGGGGACTTACTATGGCTACACCTTC.

The rearrangement uses TRBV7-2 and TRBJ1-4; maybe TRBD1 (6 bases). Trimming took 5 bases from V and 2 from J, leaving 9 bases between them. The CDR3 covers 14 residues. Germline-derived CDR1 and CDR2 are SGHTA and FQGNSA. DNA for the CDR3: TGTGCCAGCAGCGAAAGGGGGACTAATGAAAAACTGTTTTTT. Its protein is CASSERGTNEKLFF.

The chain is built from TRBV3-1 (or the pseudogene TRBV3-2) and TRBJ1-2; no clear D. Trimming cost V 1 base and J 2 bases, with 17 bases left between them. Per germline, CDR1 LGHDT and CDR2 YNNKEL (reference sequence). This CDR3 is built from 17 residues. CDR3 DNA sequence: TGTGCCAGCAGCCAAGGGAGGAGGGCGCAGAGGAACTATGGCTACACCTTC. This encodes CASSQGRRAQRNYGYTF.

The chain has TRBV5-1 and TRBJ2-2, with D possibly being TRBD1 (5 bases). Germline values: CDR1 SGHRS, CDR2 YFSETQ. With 1 base removed from V and 3 bases from J, the gap between germline ends came to 10 bases. The CDR3 is 15 amino acids. The DNA for the CDR3 is TGCGCCAGCAGCTTGTCCCCAGGGTACACCGGGGAGCTGTTTTTT. Protein sequence: CASSLSPGYTGELFF.

The chain has TRBV9 and TRBJ2-3; no clear D. This CDR3 comprises 13 residues. CDR1 and CDR2 from the germline V gene are SGDLS and YYNGEE. V was pared by 4 bases and J by 0 bases, with 6 bases between. The CDR3 reads CASSRSSTDTQYF. CDR3 DNA: TGTGCCAGCAGCCGGTCTAGCACAGATACGCAGTATTTT.

The J gene is TRBJ1-2, the V gene TRBV11-2; D is perhaps TRBD1 (6 bases). CDR1 and CDR2 (germline): SGHAT, FQNNGV. The length of the CDR3 is 14 residues. V was cut by 3 bases and J by 8 bases, with 16 bases left in between. DNA for the CDR3: TGTGCCAGCAGCTTTGGGACATCCACCAAGGGCTACACCTTC. It codes for CASSFGTSTKGYTF.

The sample holds one count of this clone. This chain joins TRBV3-1 (or the pseudogene TRBV3-2) and TRBJ1-1; TRBD1 might be the D (5 bases). Germline lookup yields CDR1 LGHDT and CDR2 YNNKEL (reference sequence). The CDR3 runs to 14 residues. Trimming removed 1 base from V and 6 bases from J, with 12 bases in between. The CDR3 DNA reads as TGTGCCAGCAGCCAAGTCGGGGGTCGACCTGAAGCTTTCTTT. This sequence encodes CASSQVGGRPEAFF.

The chain combines TRBV27 with TRBJ1-6; D perhaps matches TRBD1 (5 bases). The CDR3 contains 16 residues. The germline V gene encodes CDR1 MNHEY and CDR2 SMNVEV (reference sequence). V lost 4 bases and J 9 bases, leaving 19 bases between the germline ends. DNA for the CDR3: TGTGCCAGCAGTTCCTGGACAAAAGGCTGGGGTTCACCCCTCCACTTT. Translated: CASSSWTKGWGSPLHF.

This rearrangement joins TRBV6-5 to TRBJ2-5; D is perhaps TRBD2 (6 bases). V shed 6 bases and J shed 4 bases, with 18 bases lying between them. Germline assignment: CDR1 MNHEY and CDR2 SVGAGI. There are 15 residues in the CDR3. The CDR3 region is CASSSLGGVGETQYF. For the CDR3, the DNA is TGTGCCAGCAGCTCCCTCGGGGGAGTAGGAGAGACCCAGTACTTC.

The rearrangement joins TRBV19 to TRBJ2-2; 14 bases are shared with TRBD2. The germline V gene encodes CDR1 LNHDA and CDR2 SQIVND (reference sequence). J was trimmed by 0 bases and V by 7 bases; bases with no gene match: 7. The CDR3 contains 18 residues. The CDR3 is CASTLGLAGVANTGELFF. Written as DNA, the CDR3 is TGTGCCAGTACCTTGGGACTAGCGGGGGTCGCGAACACCGGGGAGCTGTTTTTT.

Comment on this clone: One end of the junction is discordant with germline, which a read error may explain. This sequence joins TRBV2 and TRBJ1-1, with D unresolved. CDR1 is SNHLY, CDR2 FYNNEI, per germline. The CDR3 covers 14 residues. As DNA, the CDR3 is TGTGCCAGCAGTGAAGCGATATGGCAGGCCACCTCAAACTTT. The encoded protein is CASSEAIWQATSNF.

J is TRBJ1-1 and V is TRBV18; TRBD1 aligns across 7 bases. The CDR3 is made up of 16 amino acids. Germline loops: CDR1 KGHSH, CDR2 LQKENI. V gave up 3 bases and J gave up 0 bases; unmatched junction bases: 7. The CDR3 sequence: CASSPRQGNMNTEAFF. Written as DNA, the CDR3 is TGTGCCAGCTCACCGCGACAGGGAAACATGAACACTGAAGCTTTCTTT.

The genes are TRBV11-2 and TRBJ2-2; 11 bases align to TRBD2. J was trimmed by 3 bases and V by 3 bases; bases with no gene match: 3. This CDR3 spans 16 amino acids. Germline V gene data show CDR1 as SGHAT and CDR2 as FQNNGV. The CDR3 reads CASSFRLAGHTGELFF. DNA of the CDR3: TGTGCCAGCAGCTTCCGACTAGCGGGACACACCGGGGAGCTGTTTTTT.

The chain employs TRBV10-3 and TRBJ1-5, with TRBD1 matching over 8 bases. Germline loops: CDR1 ENHRY, CDR2 SYGVKD. The CDR3 is 15 amino acids. V lost 10 bases, J lost 3 bases, and 11 bases stayed unmatched. As DNA, the CDR3 is TGTGCCACCGCGATACAGGGGGATAACAATCAGCCCCAGCATTTT. As protein: CATAIQGDNNQPQHF.

The chain joins TRBV5-1 to TRBJ2-5, with D maybe TRBD2 (5 bases). The CDR3 sequence is 13 residues long. Trimming removed 3 bases from V and 5 bases from J, with 11 bases in between. Germline CDR1 reads SGHRS; CDR2 reads YFSETQ. As DNA, the CDR3 is TGCGCCAGCAGCTCGGGGTATCGGGAGACCCAGTACTTC. Protein: CASSSGYRETQYF.

V is TRBV3-1 (or the pseudogene TRBV3-2) and J is TRBJ1-5; the match to TRBD1 covers 7 bases. This CDR3 is 15 amino acids long. With V trimmed by 1 base and J by 5 bases, 5 bases remained unmatched. Germline V gives CDR1 LGHDT, CDR2 YNNKEL (reference sequence). The CDR3: CASSQGGTAYQPQHF. Here the CDR3 DNA reads TGTGCCAGCAGCCAAGGAGGGACAGCTTATCAGCCCCAGCATTTT.

The J gene is TRBJ2-5, the V gene TRBV25-1, with 7 bases matching TRBD1. The CDR3 consists of 16 residues. With 6 bases clipped from V and 4 bases from J, the junction kept 14 bases outside the gene matches. CDR1 is MGHDK, CDR2 SYGVNS, per germline. In DNA, the CDR3 is TGTGCCAGCAGCAAAGATACGACAGGGTCACGAGAGACCCAGTACTTC. Translating gives CASSKDTTGSRETQYF.

This clone was picked up a small number of times. This same CDR3 is encoded by further DNA sequences in the sample. The genes are TRBV5-1 and TRBJ1-1, with a possible D match to TRBD1 (5 bases). Trimming took 1 base from V and 1 from J, leaving 5 bases between them. The CDR3 extends over 13 amino acids. Germline loops: CDR1 SGHRS, CDR2 YFSETQ. The CDR3 region has the DNA TGCGCCAGCAGCTTGCAGGGGAACACTGAAGCTTTCTTT. This translates into CASSLQGNTEAFF.

The chain is built from TRBV3-1 (or the pseudogene TRBV3-2) and TRBJ1-1; D is perhaps TRBD1 (5 bases). The CDR3 loop spans 15 amino acids. Trimming pared 1 base from V and 2 bases from J, leaving 11 bases between. In germline, CDR1 is LGHDT, CDR2 YNNKEL (reference sequence). CDR3 nucleotides: TGTGCCAGCAGCCAAGTCGGGGGAATAAACACTGAAGCTTTCTTT. Its protein is CASSQVGGINTEAFF.

V gene TRBV7-2 combines with J gene TRBJ1-5; D remains ambiguous. V shed 3 bases and J shed 1 base, with 4 bases lying between them. The length of the CDR3 is 13 residues. The germline V gene encodes CDR1 SGHTA and CDR2 FQGNSA. The CDR3 nucleotides are TGTGCCAGCAGCTTGGAGAGCAATCAGCCCCAGCATTTT. Translating it yields CASSLESNQPQHF.

The chain couples TRBV6-1 to TRBJ1-5; 8 bases are a match to TRBD1. Germline V gene sequence: CDR1 MNHNS, CDR2 SASEGT. The CDR3 has 16 amino acids. Trimming removed 0 bases from V and 3 bases from J; junction bases left unmatched: 4. In DNA, the CDR3 is TGTGCCAGCAGTGAAGCACTGACAGGGGTCAATCAGCCCCAGCATTTT. Translated, it gives CASSEALTGVNQPQHF.

J is TRBJ2-7 and V is TRBV4-1, with a weak D call TRBD2 (6 bases). The CDR3 is 12 amino acids. Germline assignment: CDR1 MGHRA and CDR2 YSYEKL. V was pared by 4 bases and J by 6 bases, with 10 bases between. The CDR3: CASSPSVSEQYV. The CDR3 nucleotides are TGCGCCAGCAGCCCTAGCGTGTCCGAGCAGTACGTC.

The V gene is TRBV25-1, the J gene TRBJ1-1, with 7 bases identical to TRBD1. This CDR3 is 13 amino acids long. Germline CDR1 is MGHDK and CDR2 is SYGVNS. Trimming cost V 7 bases and J 9 bases; bases outside gene matches: 11. CDR3 protein: CASTPGGLGKAFF. CDR3 bases: TGTGCCAGCACCCCAGGGGGGTTAGGGAAAGCTTTCTTT.